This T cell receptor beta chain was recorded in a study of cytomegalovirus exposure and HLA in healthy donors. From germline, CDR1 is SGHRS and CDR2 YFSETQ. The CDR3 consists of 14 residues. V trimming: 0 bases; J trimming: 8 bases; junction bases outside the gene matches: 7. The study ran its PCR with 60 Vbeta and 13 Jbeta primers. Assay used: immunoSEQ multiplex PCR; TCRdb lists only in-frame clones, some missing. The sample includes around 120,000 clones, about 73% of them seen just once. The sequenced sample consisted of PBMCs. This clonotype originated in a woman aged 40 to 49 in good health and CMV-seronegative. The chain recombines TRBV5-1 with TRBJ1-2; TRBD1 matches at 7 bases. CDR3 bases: TGCGCCAGCAGCTTGGGACAGGGAGAGGTCGGCTACACCTTC. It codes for CASSLGQGEVGYTF.